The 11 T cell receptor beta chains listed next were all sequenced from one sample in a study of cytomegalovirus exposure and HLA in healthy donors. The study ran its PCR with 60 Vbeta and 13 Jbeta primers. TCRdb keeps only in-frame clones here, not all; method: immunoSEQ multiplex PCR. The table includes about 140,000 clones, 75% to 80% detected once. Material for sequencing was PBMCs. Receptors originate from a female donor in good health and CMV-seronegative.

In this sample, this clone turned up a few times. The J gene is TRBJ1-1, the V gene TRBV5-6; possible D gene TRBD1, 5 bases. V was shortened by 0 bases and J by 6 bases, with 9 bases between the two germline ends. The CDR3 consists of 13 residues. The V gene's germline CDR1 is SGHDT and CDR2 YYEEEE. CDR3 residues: CASSLAGPAEAFF. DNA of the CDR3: TGTGCCAGCAGCTTGGCAGGGCCTGCTGAAGCTTTCTTT.

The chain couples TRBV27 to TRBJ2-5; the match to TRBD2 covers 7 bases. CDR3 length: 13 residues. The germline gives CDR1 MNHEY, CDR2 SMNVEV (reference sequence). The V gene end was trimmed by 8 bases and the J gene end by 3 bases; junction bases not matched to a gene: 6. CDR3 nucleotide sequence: TGTGCCAGCCGCGGGGGAAGGGAAGAGACCCAGTACTTC. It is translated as CASRGGREETQYF.

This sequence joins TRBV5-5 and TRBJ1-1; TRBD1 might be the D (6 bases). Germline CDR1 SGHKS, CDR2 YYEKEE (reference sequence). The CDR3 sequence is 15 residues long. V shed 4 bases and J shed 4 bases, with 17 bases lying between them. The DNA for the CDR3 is TGTGCCAGCAGCATACACACAGGGTTGGCCACTGAAGCTTTCTTT. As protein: CASSIHTGLATEAFF.

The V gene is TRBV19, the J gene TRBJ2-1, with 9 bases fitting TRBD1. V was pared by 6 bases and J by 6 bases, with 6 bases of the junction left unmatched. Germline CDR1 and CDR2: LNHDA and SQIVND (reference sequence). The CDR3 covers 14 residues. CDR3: CASSRTGDLNEQFF. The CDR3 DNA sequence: TGTGCCAGTAGCCGGACAGGGGATCTCAATGAGCAGTTCTTC.

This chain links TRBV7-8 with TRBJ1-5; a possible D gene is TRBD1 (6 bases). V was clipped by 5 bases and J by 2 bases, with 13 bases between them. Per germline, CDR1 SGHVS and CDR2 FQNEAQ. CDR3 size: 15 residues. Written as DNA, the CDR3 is TGTGCCAGCAGCATGACAGGCGCCGGCAATCAGCCCCAGCATTTT. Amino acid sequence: CASSMTGAGNQPQHF.

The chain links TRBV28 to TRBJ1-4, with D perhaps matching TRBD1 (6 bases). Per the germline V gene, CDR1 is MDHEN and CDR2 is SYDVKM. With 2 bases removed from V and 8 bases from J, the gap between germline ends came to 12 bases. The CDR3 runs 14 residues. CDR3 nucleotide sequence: TGTGCCAGCAGTTTAGTCCAGGGGCGGGAAAAACTGTTTTTT. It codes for CASSLVQGREKLFF.

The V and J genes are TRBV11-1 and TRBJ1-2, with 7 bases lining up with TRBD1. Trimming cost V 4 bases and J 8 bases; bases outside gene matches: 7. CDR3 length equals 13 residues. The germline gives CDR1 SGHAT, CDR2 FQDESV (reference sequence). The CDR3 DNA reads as TGTGCCAGCAGCTGGCAGGGGGAGAGAGGCTACACCTTC. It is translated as CASSWQGERGYTF.

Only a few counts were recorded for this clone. The CDR3 sequence: CASSAPDGYTF. DNA of the CDR3: TGTGCCAGCAGCGCACCAGATGGCTACACCTTC. This chain connects TRBV6-1 to TRBJ1-2; D uncertain. The CDR3 loop spans 11 amino acids. The V and J ends lost 6 bases and 6 bases respectively, with 8 bases between them. Germline-derived CDR1 and CDR2 are MNHNS and SASEGT.

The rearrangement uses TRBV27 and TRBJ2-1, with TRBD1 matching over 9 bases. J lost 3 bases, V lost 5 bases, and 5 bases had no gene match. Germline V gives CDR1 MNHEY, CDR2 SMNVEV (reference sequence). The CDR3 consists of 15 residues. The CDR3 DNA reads TGTGCCAGCAGTCCACCGGGACAGGGCTACAATGAGCAGTTCTTC. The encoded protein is CASSPPGQGYNEQFF.

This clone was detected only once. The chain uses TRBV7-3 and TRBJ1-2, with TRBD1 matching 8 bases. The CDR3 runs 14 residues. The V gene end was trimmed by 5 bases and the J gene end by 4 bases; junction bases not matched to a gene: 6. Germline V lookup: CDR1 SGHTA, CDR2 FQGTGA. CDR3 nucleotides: TGTGCCAGCAGCCTCCCGGACAGGGCCTATGGCTACACCTTC. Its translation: CASSLPDRAYGYTF.

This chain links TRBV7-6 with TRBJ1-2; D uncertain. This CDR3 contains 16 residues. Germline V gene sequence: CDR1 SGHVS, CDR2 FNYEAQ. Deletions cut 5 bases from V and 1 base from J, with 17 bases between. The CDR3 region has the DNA TGTGCCAGCAGCCCGACCATCGGCCGGGATAACTATGGCTACACCTTC. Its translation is CASSPTIGRDNYGYTF.